These T cell receptor beta chains were read from a single sample in a study of Ad26.COV2.S vaccination and SARS-CoV-2 variants. TCRdb keeps only in-frame clones here, not all; method: immunoSEQ multiplex PCR. This repertoire shows 330,000 or so clones, 75% to 90% found once; its top ten account for approximately 5.8%. The source was peripheral blood, collected in a trial of Ad26.COV2.S vaccine versus placebo. All receptors derive from a person aged 18 to 59 who received the Ad26.COV2.S COVID-19 vaccine or a placebo. CDR3s include the opening cysteine and the closing phenylalanine or tryptophan. A D gene is named only where the DNA matches it firmly. Size tells how often a clone was seen (once, few, many) or the class of an expanded clone, and some rows leave it out.

V	size	J	D	DNA	CDR3
TRBV19	few	TRBJ1-2	.	TGTGCCAGTAGTATTCGGGGCCTCCACCCCCCGTACTATGGCTACACCTTC	CASSIRGLHPPYYGYTF
TRBV12-3/TRBV12-4	.	TRBJ2-1	.	TGTGCCAGCACTAAACCGGGAATAAGGGAGCAGTTCTTC	CASTKPGIREQFF
TRBV2	.	TRBJ1-3	.	TGTGCCAGCAAGGATCCCACAAACTCTGGAAACACCATATATTTT	CASKDPTNSGNTIYF
TRBV10-2	.	TRBJ1-1	.	TGCGCCAGCAGTGAGTGGGACATGAACACTGAAGCTTTCTTT	CASSEWDMNTEAFF
TRBV6-1	.	TRBJ2-1	.	TGTGCCAGCAGTGAAGCGACGCTTATGCAGTTCTTC	CASSEATLMQFF
TRBV9	.	TRBJ1-2	.	TGTGCCAGCAGCGTAGGGGCAGGATGGGTTGGCTACACCTTC	CASSVGAGWVGYTF
TRBV7-9	.	TRBJ2-3	.	TGTGCCAGCAGCCCCGGGCATTTGGGTAGCACAGATACGCAGTATTTT	CASSPGHLGSTDTQYF
TRBV7-6	.	TRBJ2-7	TRBD1	TGTGCCAGCAGCATGAATGGACAGGGGATTTCTTACGAGCAGTACTTC	CASSMNGQGISYEQYF
TRBV6-5	.	TRBJ1-1	.	TGTGCCAGCAGTCCGGCCAACATGAACACTGAAGCTTTCTTT	CASSPANMNTEAFF
TRBV12-3/TRBV12-4	.	TRBJ2-5	.	TGTGCCAGCGGCAGCTCCCGAGAGACCCAGTACTTC	CASGSSRETQYF
TRBV11-3	.	TRBJ2-1	TRBD2	TGTGCCAGCAGCTCTACTAGCGGAAACAATGAGCAGTTCTTC	CASSSTSGNNEQFF
TRBV11-2	.	TRBJ2-5	TRBD1	TGTGCCAGCAGTGGACAGGCCCAAGAGACCCAGTACTTC	CASSGQAQETQYF
TRBV4-2	.	TRBJ1-4	.	TGTGCCAGCAGCCAAGATGACCTCGCACAGGGTTTTAATGAAAAACTGTTTTTT	CASSQDDLAQGFNEKLFF
TRBV7-9	.	TRBJ2-7	TRBD1	TGTGCCAGCAGCTTAGCCAACAGGGGCTCCTACGAGCAGTACTTC	CASSLANRGSYEQYF
TRBV3-1/TRBV3-2	.	TRBJ2-5	TRBD2	TGTGCCAGCAGCCAAGAGCTCGCGGGAGAAGAGACCCAGTACTTC	CASSQELAGEETQYF
TRBV7-2	.	TRBJ1-3	.	TGTGCCAGCAGCTTAGAGGGTCGCTCTGGAAACACCATATATTTT	CASSLEGRSGNTIYF
TRBV5-1	few	TRBJ2-5	.	TGCGCCAGCAGCTCCCCCACTCAAGAGACCCAGTACTTC	CASSSPTQETQYF
TRBV5-4	.	TRBJ2-3	.	TGTGCCAGCAGCCCAGGCGGGACTTTAGGTATGGATACGCAGTATTTT	CASSPGGTLGMDTQYF
TRBV10-3	.	TRBJ2-1	.	TGTGCCATCAGTGACCCGCCAGCGGGCAAGTCCTTCAATGAGCAGTTCTTC	CAISDPPAGKSFNEQFF
TRBV5-1	.	TRBJ2-3	TRBD2	TGCGCCAGCAGCTTGGGCAGCGGGGGGGCTGGAGATACGCAGTATTTT	CASSLGSGGAGDTQYF
TRBV7-2	.	TRBJ2-1	.	TGTGCCAGCAGGAAAAGGGACGTTAGCTCCTACAATGAGCAGTTCTTC	CASRKRDVSSYNEQFF
TRBV6-2/TRBV6-3	.	TRBJ1-1	.	TGTGCCAGCAGTTACTCTTACAGGGACACTGAAGCTTTCTTT	CASSYSYRDTEAFF
TRBV6-1	.	TRBJ2-7	TRBD1	TGTGCCAGCAGTGAAGTCGGGACAGGGTTCTACGAGCAGTACTTC	CASSEVGTGFYEQYF
TRBV10-2	.	TRBJ2-7	.	TGCGCCAGCAGTGTCCAGGGTGGGTCCTACGAGCAGTACTTC	CASSVQGGSYEQYF
TRBV2	.	TRBJ1-2	.	TGTGCCAGCAGTGAAACGGGGCCCCTCGGTGGCTACACCTTC	CASSETGPLGGYTF
TRBV6-5	.	TRBJ1-1	.	TGTGCCAGCAGTTACTGGGGACGTTCGAACACTGAAGCTTTCTTT	CASSYWGRSNTEAFF
TRBV14	.	TRBJ1-1	.	TGTGCCAGCAGCCCTCAAGTTAACAGGGAACTCCTATTT	CASSPQVNRELLF
TRBV25-1	.	TRBJ2-2	.	TGTGCCAGCGTGGGGGACACCGGGGAGCTGTTTTTT	CASVGDTGELFF
TRBV6-2/TRBV6-3	.	TRBJ2-7	.	TGTGCCAGCAGTTACTATAAACTAGTCATCTCCTACGAGCAGTACTTC	CASSYYKLVISYEQYF
TRBV5-1	.	TRBJ1-1	TRBD1	TGCGCCAGCAGCCGAGGGACAGATCACACTGAAGCTTTCTTT	CASSRGTDHTEAFF
TRBV7-9	.	TRBJ1-1	.	TGTGCCAGCAGCTTGCAGGGTTTGACGACTGAAGCTTTCTTT	CASSLQGLTTEAFF
TRBV7-2	.	TRBJ2-5	TRBD2	TGTGCCAGCAGCTTAGGACTAGCGGGGGTTGAGACCCAGTACTTC	CASSLGLAGVETQYF
TRBV5-1	once	TRBJ1-1	TRBD1	TGCGCCAGCAGCTTACAGGGGGCTGTCACTGAAGCTTTCTTT	CASSLQGAVTEAFF
TRBV7-2	.	TRBJ1-5	.	TGTGCCAGCAGCTTAGGGGCAGCCGTAAGCCGCAATCAGCCCCAGCATTTT	CASSLGAAVSRNQPQHF
TRBV6-6	.	TRBJ1-3	.	TGTGCCAGCAGTTACGGGCCAGGCCTCTCTGGAAACACCATATATTTT	CASSYGPGLSGNTIYF
TRBV12-3/TRBV12-4	.	TRBJ2-7	TRBD1	TGTGCCAGCAGTCTGGGGACAGGCTACGAGCAGTACTTC	CASSLGTGYEQYF
TRBV5-6	.	TRBJ1-2	.	TGTGCCAGCAGCTTCAAGCAGGCCTGGTCTAACTATGGCTACACCTTC	CASSFKQAWSNYGYTF
TRBV29-1	.	TRBJ2-3	TRBD2	TGCAGCGCGGGACTAGCGGTGACAGATACGCAGTATTTT	CSAGLAVTDTQYF
TRBV7-2	.	TRBJ1-6	.	TGTGCCAGCAACCAAAGGGAACAGGGCGATTCACCCCTCCACTTT	CASNQREQGDSPLHF
TRBV7-2	.	TRBJ1-1	.	TGTGCCAGCAGCTTAATCTTGGCCACTGAAGCTTTCTTT	CASSLILATEAFF
TRBV3-1/TRBV3-2	.	TRBJ2-1	.	TGTGCCAGCAGCCAAGATCGCCGCGTTAATGAGCAGTTCTTC	CASSQDRRVNEQFF
TRBV6-6	.	TRBJ1-5	.	TGTGCCAGCAGGGTCAGGGTTAGCAATCAGCCCCAGCATTTT	CASRVRVSNQPQHF
TRBV25-1	.	TRBJ1-3	.	TGTGCCAGCCGACCCTCTATGACCTACCCCTCTGGAAACACCATATATTTT	CASRPSMTYPSGNTIYF
TRBV5-4	.	TRBJ1-1	TRBD1	TGTGCCAGCAGCTCCCTGACAGGGTTGAGCACTGAAGCTTTCTTT	CASSSLTGLSTEAFF
TRBV9	.	TRBJ1-2	TRBD1	TGTGCCAGCAGCGGGCTAGTTGAGCGACAGGGACGATTCTATGGCTACACCTTC	CASSGLVERQGRFYGYTF
TRBV9	.	TRBJ1-4	TRBD1	TGTGCCAGCAGCGTAGGGCAGGGGGGAAAACTGTTTTTT	CASSVGQGGKLFF
TRBV30	.	TRBJ1-1	.	TGTGCCTGGAGTTTTGGAACAGGGAACACTGAAGCTTTCTTT	CAWSFGTGNTEAFF
TRBV13	.	TRBJ2-2	.	TGTGCCAGCAGCTTTGTATCCGGGAACACCGGGGAGCTGTTTTTT	CASSFVSGNTGELFF
TRBV5-1	.	TRBJ2-5	TRBD1	TGCGCCAGCAGCTTTAGGGACAGGACTCAAGAGACCCAGTACTTC	CASSFRDRTQETQYF
TRBV6-5	.	TRBJ1-1	.	TGTGCCAGCAGTCATAAGGGAAGCACTGAAGCTTTCTTT	CASSHKGSTEAFF
TRBV19	.	TRBJ1-2	.	TGTGCCAGTCGAGAAACCCACCACTCTAACTATGGCTACACCTTC	CASRETHHSNYGYTF
TRBV29-1	.	TRBJ2-1	.	TGCAGCGTTGAGGCGGGACACTTCAATGAGCAGTTCTTC	CSVEAGHFNEQFF
TRBV27	.	TRBJ2-1	.	TGTGCCAGCAGCCATCTAGGATCCAATGAGCAGTTCTTC	CASSHLGSNEQFF
TRBV6-5	.	TRBJ1-2	.	TGTGCCAGCAGTTACGGCAGGCTGAAGGACTATGGCTACACCTTC	CASSYGRLKDYGYTF